Below, 4 T cell receptor beta chains from the same sample are listed, as sequenced in a study of CD8 T cells in Susac syndrome. RNA was extracted with the RNeasy kit, and a quantity of roughly 0.45 to 1 ug was reverse transcribed using random hexamers. One entry per CDR3 protein, called by TCRdb with MiXCR from the immunoSEQ multiplex PCR reads. This repertoire shows around 50,000 distinct CDR3 sequences, roughly 92% found once; its top ten account for 0.4% to 0.5%. Specimen: CD8+ T cells from PBMCs. These receptors were obtained from a human donor in good health.

This rearrangement joins TRBV5-6 to TRBJ1-1; D ambiguous. Trimming cost V 2 bases and J 11 bases, with 10 bases left between them. CDR1 is SGHDT, CDR2 YYEEEE, per germline. This CDR3 is 11 amino acids long. The DNA of the CDR3 is TGTGCCAGCAGCTTTGGGCTGGAGGCTTTCTTT. This encodes CASSFGLEAFF.

The rearrangement uses TRBV6-5 and TRBJ2-7; 10 positions match TRBD1. This CDR3 is 15 amino acids long. CDR1 and CDR2 (germline): MNHEY, SVGAGI. V was pared by 2 bases and J by 2 bases, with 3 bases of the junction left unmatched. The CDR3 sequence: CASSYGGQGAYEQYF. The CDR3 nucleotides are TGTGCCAGCAGTTACGGCGGACAGGGGGCCTACGAGCAGTACTTC.

The V gene is TRBV7-9, the J gene TRBJ2-6, with a weak D call TRBD1 (5 bases). Germline CDR1 reads SEHNR; CDR2 reads FQNEAQ (reference sequence). The CDR3 loop spans 15 amino acids. V was trimmed by 3 bases and J by 4 bases, leaving 10 bases between them. CDR3 nucleotides: TGTGCCAGCAGCTTTTCAGGGCCCGGGGCCAACGTCCTGACTTTC. Its translation: CASSFSGPGANVLTF. Full variable domain (remainder filled in from reference TRBV7-9 and TRBJ2-6): DTGVSQNPRHKITKRGQNVTFRCDPISEHNRLYWYRQTLGQGPEFLTYFQNEAQLEKSRLLSDRFSAERPKGSFSTLEIQRTEQGDSAMYLCASSFSGPGANVLTFGAGSRLTVL.

The J gene is TRBJ2-2, the V gene TRBV9; TRBD2 matches at 8 bases. CDR1 SGDLS and CDR2 YYNGEE come from the germline V gene. There are 15 residues in the CDR3. V shed 0 bases, J shed 7 bases, and the junction held 5 bases outside the gene matches. The CDR3 sequence: CASSVAAGVGGELFF. DNA of the CDR3: TGTGCCAGCAGCGTAGCAGCGGGAGTGGGCGGGGAGCTGTTTTTT.